Presented here are 4 T cell receptor beta chains from one specimen sequenced in a study of Graves' ophthalmopathy and Graves' hyperthyroidism. For repertoire sequencing, the TCR beta CDR3 regions were amplified from RNA transcripts. RT-PCR with HTBI primers came first, then second-round multiplex PCR. TCRdb fed the multiplex PCR reads into MiXCR, producing one record per CDR3 protein. The top ten clones hold 2.5% to 3.5% of a sample with hundreds of thousands of distinct CDR3 sequences, 35% to 50% of them seen once. Specimen: peripheral blood. The source of these receptors is an adult man with Graves' ophthalmopathy.

This clonotype showed up many times. V and J are TRBV7-9 and TRBJ1-4; D is uncertain. With 5 bases removed from V and 8 bases from J, the gap between germline ends came to 15 bases. CDR3 length: 14 residues. CDR1 is SEHNR, CDR2 FQNEAQ, per germline (reference sequence). In DNA, the CDR3 is TGTGCCAGCAGCACCCGGGCCTCCGGGGAAAAACTGTTTTTT. Translation gives CASSTRASGEKLFF.

The sample holds a few counts of this clonotype. The chain couples TRBV9 to TRBJ1-4, with unresolved D. Germline CDR1 SGDLS, CDR2 YYNGEE. The CDR3 is 15 residues long. Deletions cut 3 bases from V and 8 bases from J, with 17 bases between. CDR3 bases: TGTGCCAGCAGCGAGCGCCGGGCCGGACCGGAAAAACTGTTTTTT. It codes for CASSERRAGPEKLFF.

The chain recombines TRBV7-3 with TRBJ2-3, with a possible D match to TRBD2 (6 bases). V was shortened by 4 bases and J by 0 bases, with 8 bases between the two germline ends. The V gene's germline CDR1 is SGHTA and CDR2 FQGTGA. This CDR3 contains 14 residues. The CDR3: CASSSGTSTDTQYF. The DNA of the CDR3 is TGTGCCAGCAGCTCCGGGACTAGCACAGATACGCAGTATTTT.

The J gene is TRBJ1-5, the V gene TRBV19, with 10 bases lining up with TRBD1. V dropped 4 bases and J dropped 7; count of bases not matched to a gene: 7. The CDR3 extends over 15 amino acids. Germline assignment: CDR1 LNHDA and CDR2 SQIVND (reference sequence). CDR3 in amino acids: CASSTDRGSGQPQHF. CDR3 sequence (DNA): TGTGCCAGTAGTACGGACAGGGGGTCCGGGCAGCCCCAGCATTTT.